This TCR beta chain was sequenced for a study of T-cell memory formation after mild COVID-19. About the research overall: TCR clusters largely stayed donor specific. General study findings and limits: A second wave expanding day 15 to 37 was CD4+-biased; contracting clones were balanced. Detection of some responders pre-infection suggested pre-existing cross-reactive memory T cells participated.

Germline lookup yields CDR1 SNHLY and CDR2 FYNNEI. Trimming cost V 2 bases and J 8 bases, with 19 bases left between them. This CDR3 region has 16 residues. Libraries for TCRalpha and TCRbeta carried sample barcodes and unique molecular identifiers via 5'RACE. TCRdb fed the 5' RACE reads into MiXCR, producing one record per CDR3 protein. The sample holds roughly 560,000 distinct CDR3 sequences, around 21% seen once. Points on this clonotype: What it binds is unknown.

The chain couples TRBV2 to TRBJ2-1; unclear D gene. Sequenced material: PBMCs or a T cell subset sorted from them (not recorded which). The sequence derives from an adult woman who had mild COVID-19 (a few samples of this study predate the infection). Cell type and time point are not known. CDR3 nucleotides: TGTGCCAGCAGTGAAATGGGATCTCTTTTCTCGGATGAGCAGTTCTTC. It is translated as CASSEMGSLFSDEQFF.